Below are 21 T cell receptor beta chains sequenced from a single sample in a study of blood T cell repertoires in COVID-19. Produced via immunoSEQ multiplex PCR; TCRdb's table is partial and in-frame only. The sample holds about 160,000 clones, approximately 82% seen once. Specimen: peripheral blood. The receptor set was obtained from a woman between 35 and 50 years old with COVID-19, enrolled during active disease.

This chain links TRBV27 with TRBJ2-3; perhaps TRBD2 as D (5 bases). V was cut by 3 bases and J by 4 bases, with 11 bases left in between. Germline loops: CDR1 MNHEY, CDR2 SMNVEV (reference sequence). This CDR3 contains 14 residues. DNA for the CDR3: TGTGCCAGCAGTTTGGAGGATTCTGCAGATACGCAGTATTTT. Translating it yields CASSLEDSADTQYF.

This chain connects TRBV11-2 to TRBJ2-7, with a weak D call TRBD2 (5 bases). CDR1 and CDR2 (germline): SGHAT, FQNNGV. V lost 7 bases and J lost 7, with 17 bases in between. This CDR3 is built from 13 residues. The CDR3 nucleotides are TGTGCCAGCACCAAGGAGGTCCTCGGAGAGCAGTACTTC. This sequence encodes CASTKEVLGEQYF.

The sample holds one count of this clone. The gene calls are TRBV30 and TRBJ1-2; D unresolved. The CDR3 extends over 12 amino acids. The germline V gene has CDR1 GTSNPN and CDR2 SVGIG (reference sequence). The V and J ends lost 4 bases and 8 bases respectively, with 14 bases between them. The CDR3 spells CAWKLQNWGYTF. Written as DNA, the CDR3 is TGTGCCTGGAAGTTACAGAATTGGGGCTACACCTTC. Filled out from reference TRBV30 and TRBJ1-2, the complete variable domain reads SQTIHQWPATLVQPVGSPLSLECTVEGTSNPNLYWYRQAAGRGLQLLFYSVGIGQISSEVPQNLSASRPQDRQFILSSKKLLLSDSGFYLCAWKLQNWGYTFGSGTRLTVV.

This clone has a single count. The chain joins TRBV21-1 to TRBJ1-2; the table's D call, TRBD1, was not checked against the DNA. TRBV21-1 is recorded as a pseudogene. CDR3 length equals 15 residues. The CDR3 loop is CASSTTGDRVEGYTF. For the CDR3, the DNA is TGTGCCAGCAGCACTACAGGGGACCGGGTAGAAGGCTACACCTTC.

This clone was counted a single time. This chain joins TRBV20-1 and TRBJ1-1, with D maybe TRBD1 (5 bases). The V and J ends lost 3 bases and 4 bases respectively, with 21 bases between them. The CDR3 runs to 16 residues. Germline CDR1 is DFQATT and CDR2 is SNEGSKA (reference sequence). In nucleotides, the CDR3 is TGCAGTGCTAGTCCCACCCGACAGAGAAGGACCACTGAAGCTTTCTTT. It yields the protein CSASPTRQRRTTEAFF.

This sequence joins TRBV9 and TRBJ2-1; TRBD2 agrees at 7 bases. The CDR3 extends over 15 amino acids. The V gene end was trimmed by 7 bases and the J gene end by 0 bases; junction bases not matched to a gene: 7. The germline V gene has CDR1 SGDLS and CDR2 YYNGEE. The CDR3 nucleotides read TGTGCCAGCGGGGGGGGAGTTCGCTCCTACAATGAGCAGTTCTTC. Translation gives CASGGGVRSYNEQFF.

This chain uses TRBV27 with TRBJ2-1; unclear D gene. The CDR3 totals 12 residues. Germline values: CDR1 MNHEY, CDR2 SMNVEV (reference sequence). V was shortened by 5 bases and J by 4 bases, with 6 bases between the two germline ends. CDR3 protein: CASSTSYNEQFF. In DNA, the CDR3 is TGTGCCAGCAGTACCAGTTACAATGAGCAGTTCTTC.

This clone was recorded a few times. The chain is built from TRBV7-3 and TRBJ2-1; 7 bases line up with TRBD1. With 5 bases clipped from V and 7 bases from J, the junction kept 11 bases outside the gene matches. Germline lookup yields CDR1 SGHTA and CDR2 FQGTGA. The CDR3 is made up of 15 amino acids. CDR3 amino acids: CASSHYPGTVNEQFF. The CDR3 DNA reads TGTGCCAGCAGCCATTATCCCGGGACAGTAAATGAGCAGTTCTTC.

V and J are TRBV7-6 and TRBJ1-2, with D perhaps matching TRBD1 (5 bases). The CDR3 has 17 amino acids. CDR1 SGHVS and CDR2 FNYEAQ come from the germline V gene. Trimming cost V 1 base and J 4 bases, with 19 bases left between them. The CDR3 region is CASSLGPSQGLGYGYTF. CDR3 bases: TGTGCCAGCAGCTTAGGGCCGTCGCAGGGCTTGGGCTATGGCTACACCTTC.

V gene TRBV28 combines with J gene TRBJ2-1; D might be TRBD2 (5 bases). The CDR3 runs to 17 residues. Deletions cut 5 bases from V and 6 bases from J, with 23 bases between. From germline, CDR1 is MDHEN and CDR2 SYDVKM. The CDR3 is CASSPPGLGVRANEQFF. The DNA for the CDR3 is TGTGCCAGCAGTCCCCCTGGGCTCGGGGTGAGGGCCAATGAGCAGTTCTTC.

The sample holds a few counts of this clone. This chain uses TRBV5-1 with TRBJ2-1; TRBD2 aligns across 14 bases. Germline V gene data show CDR1 as SGHRS and CDR2 as YFSETQ. The CDR3 covers 19 residues. V lost 1 base, J lost 7 bases, and 13 bases stayed unmatched. The CDR3 spells CASSLSGTSGRRRGNEQFF. The CDR3 bases are TGCGCCAGCAGCTTGTCCGGGACTAGCGGGAGACGCAGGGGGAATGAGCAGTTCTTC.

The chain uses TRBV30 and TRBJ1-2; 8 positions agree with TRBD1. The CDR3 has 14 amino acids. Unmatched junction bases numbered 9, after V lost 2 bases and J lost 7 bases. Germline CDR1 reads GTSNPN; CDR2 reads SVGIG (reference sequence). CDR3 DNA: TGTGCCTGGAGTCCAGACAGGGGATGGAGTGGCTACACCTTC. This encodes CAWSPDRGWSGYTF.

The chain combines TRBV4-1 with TRBJ1-4, with D uncertain. Trimming stripped 0 bases from V and 8 bases from J, with 16 bases between. The CDR3 covers 16 residues. In germline, CDR1 is MGHRA, CDR2 YSYEKL. CDR3 amino acids: CASSQDSGVRREKLFF. For the CDR3, the DNA is TGCGCCAGCAGCCAAGATAGTGGAGTCCGTCGCGAAAAACTGTTTTTT.

The chain joins TRBV19 to TRBJ2-1; TRBD2 matches at 9 bases. This CDR3 is 18 amino acids long. Trimming at V came to 3 bases and at J to 5 bases, leaving 14 bases not matched to a gene. Germline values: CDR1 LNHDA, CDR2 SQIVND (reference sequence). CDR3 sequence reads: CASSIILTGLAGDNEQFF. CDR3 in DNA: TGTGCCAGTAGTATCATCCTCACGGGACTAGCAGGGGACAATGAGCAGTTCTTC. The complete variable domain, with remaining parts taken from reference TRBV19 and TRBJ2-1, reads DGGITQSPKYLFRKEGQNVTLSCEQNLNHDAMYWYRQDPGQGLRLIYYSQIVNDFQKGDIAEGYSVSREKKESFPLTVTSAQKNPTAFYLCASSIILTGLAGDNEQFFGPGTRLTVL.

The chain joins TRBV9 to TRBJ1-1, with 7 bases fitting TRBD1. In germline, CDR1 is SGDLS, CDR2 YYNGEE. V was pared by 3 bases and J by 5 bases, with 4 bases of the junction left unmatched. The CDR3 length is 13 residues. The CDR3 sequence: CASSADRVTEAFF. The CDR3 DNA reads TGTGCCAGCAGCGCCGACAGGGTGACTGAAGCTTTCTTT.

V is TRBV11-2 and J is TRBJ2-3; tentative D call: TRBD1 (5 bases). Germline V gives CDR1 SGHAT, CDR2 FQNNGV. The CDR3 is made up of 14 amino acids. V was cut by 5 bases and J by 8 bases, with 17 bases left in between. The CDR3 bases are TGTGCCAGCAGCCCTCTAAAGGGGTTGGGTACGCAGTATTTT. Translation gives CASSPLKGLGTQYF.

This chain connects TRBV12-3 or TRBV12-4 to TRBJ2-7, with TRBD1 matching 10 bases. Trimming took 6 bases from V and 3 from J; bases not matched to a gene: 2. This CDR3 region has 13 residues. CDR3 sequence reads: CASSRDRGYEQYV. The DNA for the CDR3 is TGTGCCAGCAGCCGGGACAGGGGCTACGAGCAGTACGTC.

This chain joins TRBV18 and TRBJ1-6; 11 bases agree with TRBD1. The CDR3 spans 17 residues. Germline V gene sequence: CDR1 KGHSH, CDR2 LQKENI. V lost 2 bases and J lost 9; bases outside the gene matches: 9. The CDR3 region is CASSPAGQGAVGSPLHF. The CDR3, as DNA: TGTGCCAGCTCACCAGCCGGACAGGGGGCGGTGGGTTCACCCCTCCACTTT.

The CDR3 loop reads CASSYSGREAFF. CDR3 DNA: TGTGCCAGCAGTTACTCCGGCAGGGAAGCTTTCTTT. V usage is TRBV6-5 and J usage is TRBJ1-1; D is ambiguous. The CDR3 covers 12 residues. From germline, CDR1 is MNHEY and CDR2 SVGAGI. Trimming took 0 bases from V and 8 from J, leaving 7 bases between them.

The V and J genes are TRBV4-1 and TRBJ1-5; D not certain. Germline V gene sequence: CDR1 MGHRA, CDR2 YSYEKL. The CDR3 contains 13 residues. Trimming cost V 0 bases and J 7 bases, with 7 bases left between them. CDR3 region: CASSQERRQPQHF. The DNA for the CDR3 is TGCGCCAGCAGCCAAGAGCGTCGGCAGCCCCAGCATTTT.

This clone came up many times. This rearrangement joins TRBV24-1 to TRBJ2-1, with TRBD2 identical over 9 bases. V dropped 2 bases and J dropped 1; count of bases not matched to a gene: 2. Germline V gene data show CDR1 as KGHDR and CDR2 as SFDVKD. This CDR3 has 16 residues. DNA for the CDR3: TGTGCCACCAGTGATTCGGGACTAGCTTCCTACAATGAGCAGTTCTTC. Amino acid sequence: CATSDSGLASYNEQFF.